The rows below give T cell receptor beta chains drawn from one sample of a study of blood T cell repertoires in COVID-19. The table came from immunoSEQ multiplex PCR; TCRdb's copy has only in-frame clones and leaves some out. This repertoire shows roughly 140,000 clones, roughly 88% found once; its top ten account for roughly 10%. Sequenced input: peripheral blood. All receptors derive from a man in his 60s with active or convalescent COVID-19. The CDR3 runs from the conserved cysteine through the conserved F or W.

v_call cdr3_length cdr3_aa
TRBV27 15 CASRLAGARSYEQYF
TRBV19 18 CASSRWTSGAPNTGELFF
TRBV9 15 CASSSSGGYTDTQYF
TRBV10-3 15 CAIKGTGRANTEAFF
TRBV23-1 18 CASSHRIGVRRGTDTQYF
TRBV5-1 15 CASNLAGLPDTEAFF
TRBV12-3/TRBV12-4 13 CASRAGGNQPQHF
TRBV25-1 12 CASSVPGDGYTF
TRBV12-5 16 CASGFSPQANTGELFF
TRBV20-1 11 CSASITEAPFF
TRBV29-1 15 CSVVPGVDSNYGYTF
TRBV4-1 14 CASSQVLGNQPQHF
TRBV5-1 16 CASSPSGTGGEVEQYF
TRBV4-3 15 CASSHHGRVVDEQFF
TRBV7-6 15 CASSLVAGGDSEAFF
TRBV7-8 15 CASSRAGGITGELFF
TRBV10-1 14 CASSESTAGETQYF
TRBV7-2 15 CASSLGRTGGEKLFF
TRBV3-1/TRBV3-2 14 CASSPRDYYNEQFF
TRBV7-2 15 CASSLNAGQGYGYTF
TRBV19 14 CASSVGGLNTEAFF
TRBV13 17 CASSTGTGNPSTDTQYF
TRBV4-3 16 CASSQDLDRGRYGYTF
TRBV19 15 CASSDRVRANYGYTF
TRBV6-5 15 CASSYSNRAGNTIYF